This TCR beta chain was recorded in a study of vaccination and CD4 T cells after COVID-19. Study background: Of the convalescent patients, who were SARS-CoV-2 positive by nasal swab PCR, some ten had mild and one severe disease.

Concerning this clonotype itself: Antigen unknown.

Cultured CD4+ T-cell DNA underwent Oncomine TCR Beta short-read sequencing. Genomic DNA from cultured CD4+ T cells was extracted. TCRdb re-called the PCR reads with MiXCR, one entry per CDR3 protein. This sample has around 3,700 distinct CDR3 sequences; 20% occur once, and the top ten carry approximately 21%. Treatment here: approximately nine-day PBMC culture with coronavirus spike peptide pools or control peptides (ViraFEST assay). Sequencing was done on a sample of CD4+ T cells from blood, cultured in vitro. The TCR comes from a human donor who had recovered from COVID-19.

As DNA, the CDR3 is TGTGCCTGGGGGGACAGGGCAGAAGCTTTCTTT. It specifies CAWGDRAEAFF. The chain couples TRBV30 to TRBJ1-1, with 9 positions matching TRBD1. V trimming: 5 bases; J trimming: 8 bases; junction bases outside the gene matches: 3. CDR3 length: 11 amino acids. Germline loops: CDR1 GTSNPN, CDR2 SVGIG (reference sequence).